These 28 T cell receptor beta chains originate from one sample sequenced in a study of blood T cells in healthy people across ages. Then a second PCR, running roughly 7 to 11 cycles, was carried out with a sample-barcoded 5' primer and a J-beta primer mix. One entry per CDR3 protein, called by TCRdb with MiXCR from the 5' RACE reads. The data contain about 940,000 distinct CDR3 sequences, around 48% of them singletons. Specimen: blood. The receptors here all came from a young man in good health.

This clonotype was seen only a few times. This chain uses TRBV27 with TRBJ2-4; D is possibly TRBD2 (5 bases). The DNA matches TRBJ2-7 better at its end, which makes the J call doubtful. The CDR3 consists of 14 residues. Germline CDR1 MNHEY, CDR2 SMNVEV (reference sequence). For the CDR3, the DNA is TGTGCCAGCAGCGCCCGGGATCAGCCATACGAGCAGTACTTC. Its translation: CASSARDQPYEQYF.

The CDR3 region has the DNA TGTGCCAGCAGCGCCTTGGGGGGGACGAAATCCTACGAGCGGTACTTC. This encodes CASSALGGTKSYERYF. The V and J genes are TRBV27 and TRBJ2-4, with TRBD2 identical over 7 bases. CDR1 and CDR2 from the germline V gene are MNHEY and SMNVEV (reference sequence). The ends lost 6 bases at V and 15 bases at J; junction bases unmatched: 23. There are 16 residues in the CDR3.

This chain uses TRBV5-1 with TRBJ2-5; the D gene is possibly TRBD1 (5 bases). Trimming pared 0 bases from V and 7 bases from J, leaving 7 bases between. This CDR3 comprises 12 residues. Per germline, CDR1 SGHRS and CDR2 YFSETQ. CDR3 DNA: TGCGCCAGCAGCTTGGGACAGACGACCCAGTACTTC. Its protein product is CASSLGQTTQYF.

V is TRBV12-3 or TRBV12-4 and J is TRBJ1-4, with a tentative D call TRBD1 (6 bases). V dropped 7 bases and J dropped 4 bases, with 10 bases sitting between them. CDR3 length: 13 residues. CDR3 region: CASTDSNNEKLFF. The CDR3 DNA reads as TGTGCCAGCACGGACAGCAATAATGAAAAACTGTTTTTT.

The chain is built from TRBV28 and TRBJ2-7, with D uncertain. The germline V gene encodes CDR1 MDHEN and CDR2 SYDVKM. This CDR3 comprises 14 residues. V gave up 4 bases and J gave up 2 bases, with 12 bases separating them. The CDR3 is CASSWAGQPYEQYF. CDR3 coding DNA: TGTGCCAGCAGTTGGGCCGGGCAGCCCTACGAGCAGTACTTC.

The chain links TRBV7-9 to TRBJ1-5, with a weak D call TRBD1 (6 bases). The CDR3 has 13 amino acids. The germline gives CDR1 SEHNR, CDR2 FQNEAQ (reference sequence). Here the CDR3 DNA reads TGTGCTGGGGGCAGCTCTTTCAATCAGCCCCAGCATTTT. The encoded protein is CAGGSSFNQPQHF.

The chain joins TRBV7-2 to TRBJ2-7; the match to TRBD2 covers 8 bases. Looked up from germline, CDR1 is SGHTA and CDR2 is FQGNSA. The CDR3 has 14 amino acids. V dropped 5 bases and J dropped 5; count of bases not matched to a gene: 8. CDR3 in DNA: TGTGCCAGCAGCCCCAGAGCGGGAGTCAACGAGCAGTACTTC. It specifies CASSPRAGVNEQYF. The complete variable domain, with remaining parts taken from reference TRBV7-2 and TRBJ2-7, reads GAGVSQSPSNKVTEKGKDVELRCDPISGHTALYWYRQSLGQGLEFLIYFQGNSAPDKSGLPSDRFSAERTGGSVSTLTIQRTQQEDSAVYLCASSPRAGVNEQYFGPGTRLTVT.

This clonotype has a handful of counts. The genes are TRBV30 and TRBJ2-3, with D uncertain. V shed 0 bases and J shed 6 bases, with 13 bases lying between them. Germline V gene data show CDR1 as GTSNPN and CDR2 as SVGIG (reference sequence). The CDR3 consists of 14 residues. CDR3 bases: TGTGCCTGGAGTGTATCCTCGGGTGGGGATACGCAGTATTTT. Its protein product is CAWSVSSGGDTQYF.

As to this clonotype: Relative to the germline gene, one junction end is altered; a read error may explain this. The chain employs TRBV29-1 and TRBJ2-1, with TRBD1 matching 11 bases. Germline V gives CDR1 SQVTM, CDR2 ANQGSEA. The CDR3 contains 14 residues. The CDR3 here is CSVGTGGQLNGQFF. The CDR3 bases are TGCAGCGTTGGGACAGGGGGCCAGTTGAATGGGCAGTTCTTC.

V gene TRBV6-5 combines with J gene TRBJ2-7; no firm D call. This CDR3 region has 13 residues. Per germline, CDR1 MNHEY and CDR2 SVGAGI. The V end lost 8 bases, the J end lost 7 bases, and 18 bases lay between the germline ends. CDR3 nucleotides: TGTGCCAGCGCCCTGGATAAGCCTGGGGAGCAGTACTTC. It specifies CASALDKPGEQYF.

V usage is TRBV27 and J usage is TRBJ1-4; a weak D match, TRBD1 (5 bases). Trimming left V 2 bases short and J 7 bases short, with 17 bases between. The V gene's germline CDR1 is MNHEY and CDR2 SMNVEV (reference sequence). There are 16 residues in the CDR3. In nucleotides, the CDR3 is TGTGCCAGCAGTTTAGGGGACCGCGCCGGAGGTGAAAAACTGTTTTTT. This encodes CASSLGDRAGGEKLFF.

V usage is TRBV28 and J usage is TRBJ2-7; TRBD2 might be the D (7 bases). The V gene's germline CDR1 is MDHEN and CDR2 SYDVKM. The CDR3 is 16 residues long. Trimming took off 7 bases at V and 1 base at J, with 20 bases between the two ends. The CDR3 region is CASTYYPGGPSYEQYF. The DNA for the CDR3 is TGTGCCAGCACCTACTACCCGGGGGGCCCTTCCTACGAGCAGTACTTC. Combining the CDR3 with reference TRBV28 and TRBJ2-7 gives the whole variable domain DVKVTQSSRYLVKRTGEKVFLECVQDMDHENMFWYRQDPGLGLRLIYFSYDVKMKEKGDIPEGYSVSREKKERFSLILESASTNQTSMYLCASTYYPGGPSYEQYFGPGTRLTVT.

In regard to this clonotype: A much more abundant neighbour one base away suggests this may be a read error. The J gene is TRBJ2-5, the V gene TRBV5-5, with D uncertain. The CDR3 has 15 residues. V gave up 1 base and J gave up 11 bases, with 21 bases separating them. Germline assignment: CDR1 SGHKS and CDR2 YYEKEE (reference sequence). The CDR3 bases are TGTGCCAGCAGCTTGAGTGCCCGGTCGAACAATGAGCAGTACTTC. It is translated as CASSLSARSNNEQYF.

The rearrangement joins TRBV7-2 to TRBJ2-1; no firm D call. V shed 5 bases and J shed 6 bases, with 8 bases lying between them. CDR1 is SGHTA and CDR2 is FQGNSA in the germline V gene. CDR3 length equals 12 residues. CDR3 bases: TGTGCCAGCAGCCCCCAGGCCAATGAGCAGTTCTTC. It specifies CASSPQANEQFF.

Here the CDR3 reads CSAPGPYSREQYF. The CDR3 coding sequence is TGCAGTGCCCCGGGACCCTACTCCAGGGAGCAGTACTTC. The V gene is TRBV20-1, the J gene TRBJ2-7; either TRBD1 or TRBD2 may supply D (5 bases each). CDR1 is DFQATT, CDR2 SNEGSKA, per germline (reference sequence). The CDR3 contains 13 residues. The germline V and J ends were trimmed by 6 bases and 7 bases, with 19 bases remaining between them.

The rearrangement links TRBV10-2 to TRBJ2-1, with D possibly being TRBD1 or TRBD2 (6 bases each). Germline V gene sequence: CDR1 WSHSY, CDR2 SAAADI. The V end was cut by 8 bases, the J end by 9 bases, with 14 bases between. The CDR3 runs to 12 residues. CDR3 sequence (DNA): TGCGCCAGCGCGGGGCAGGGGATTGAGCAGTTCTTC. It yields the protein CASAGQGIEQFF.

This clonotype showed up many times. This sequence joins TRBV28 and TRBJ2-4, with D possibly matching TRBD1 (5 bases). Between the trimmed V and J ends, which lost 3 bases and 3 bases, there was a span of 9 bases. Germline CDR1 reads MDHEN; CDR2 reads SYDVKM. CDR3 length: 14 residues. The CDR3: CASSLRQFKNIQYF. The CDR3, as DNA: TGTGCCAGCAGTTTGAGACAGTTCAAAAACATTCAGTACTTC. Looking up the rest from reference TRBV28 and TRBJ2-4 gives the full variable domain: DVKVTQSSRYLVKRTGEKVFLECVQDMDHENMFWYRQDPGLGLRLIYFSYDVKMKEKGDIPEGYSVSREKKERFSLILESASTNQTSMYLCASSLRQFKNIQYFGAGTRLSVL.

A few counts support this clonotype. The chain employs TRBV7-2 and TRBJ2-3; D is perhaps TRBD1 or TRBD2 (6 bases each). Germline assignment: CDR1 SGHTA and CDR2 FQGNSA. The CDR3 sequence is 18 residues long. V lost 1 base and J lost 0, with 17 bases in between. For the CDR3, the DNA is TGTGCCAGCAGCTTAGGACTCAAGGGGGGCTCTAGCACAGATACGCAGTATTTT. It specifies CASSLGLKGGSSTDTQYF.

V is TRBV30 and J is TRBJ2-3; D is unclear. CDR1 and CDR2 from the germline V gene are GTSNPN and SVGIG (reference sequence). This CDR3 is built from 14 residues. V was trimmed by 1 base and J by 4 bases, leaving 12 bases between them. Here the CDR3 reads CAWSDRPNSDTQYF. The CDR3 bases are TGTGCCTGGAGTGACCGGCCTAACTCAGATACGCAGTATTTT.

The rearrangement links TRBV12-3 or TRBV12-4 to TRBJ2-7; the D is unclear. The CDR3 loop spans 15 amino acids. The V and J ends lost 4 bases and 4 bases respectively, with 17 bases between them. The CDR3 reads CASSSRATAVYEQYF. The CDR3, as DNA: TGTGCCAGCAGTTCGCGCGCGACCGCGGTGTACGAGCAGTACTTC.

Concerning this clonotype itself: An end of the junction differs from the germline gene, which may be a read error. The gene calls are TRBV12-3 or TRBV12-4 and TRBJ2-1; D is unresolved. The CDR3 spans 14 residues. The CDR3 here is CTSTPTAGHNEQFF. The CDR3 DNA follows: TGTACCAGCACACCTACGGCTGGTCACAATGAGCAGTTCTTC.

The J gene is TRBJ2-7, the V gene TRBV6-4; TRBD2 is a possible D gene (7 bases). CDR1 is MRHNA and CDR2 is SNTAGT in the germline V gene. This CDR3 is built from 15 residues. The V gene lost 4 bases and the J gene lost 2 bases, with 15 bases spanning the gap. In nucleotides, the CDR3 is TGTGCCAGCAGTGTATCGGGGGGCCATGCCTACGAGCAGTACTTC. This gives the protein CASSVSGGHAYEQYF.

This chain uses TRBV27 with TRBJ2-1; D possibly corresponds to TRBD2 (6 bases). This CDR3 has 15 residues. Germline CDR1 reads MNHEY; CDR2 reads SMNVEV (reference sequence). V lost 7 bases and J 1 base, leaving 14 bases between the germline ends. The CDR3 DNA is TGTGCCAGCACCCCAGCGGGTTTTTCCTACAATGAGCAGTTCTTC. This gives the protein CASTPAGFSYNEQFF.

The rearrangement uses TRBV11-3 and TRBJ2-1, with 9 bases identical to TRBD2. The CDR3 runs to 17 residues. CDR1 is SGHNT and CDR2 is YENEEA in the germline V gene. With V trimmed by 1 base and J by 3 bases, 7 bases remained unmatched. CDR3 DNA sequence: TGTGCCAGCAGCTTAGGGAGCGGGGGGTCCGTCTACAATGAGCAGTTCTTC. It codes for CASSLGSGGSVYNEQFF.

This clonotype was observed a handful of times. The chain combines TRBV6-1 with TRBJ2-2; D is undetermined. Germline CDR1 reads MNHNS; CDR2 reads SASEGT. The CDR3 is 14 residues long. V lost 3 bases and J 7 bases, leaving 12 bases between the germline ends. The CDR3 is CASSDWADRGELFF. The CDR3 region has the DNA TGTGCCAGCAGTGATTGGGCCGATCGCGGGGAGCTGTTTTTT.

The V call is TRBV7-9, the J call TRBJ2-7, with 7 bases that match TRBD1. Germline V gene data show CDR1 as SEHNR and CDR2 as FQNEAQ (reference sequence). The CDR3 contains 16 residues. Trimming removed 5 bases from V and 3 bases from J; junction bases left unmatched: 13. CDR3 protein: CASSTSLGQTLYEQYF. The DNA of the CDR3 is TGTGCCAGCAGCACTTCCTTGGGACAGACGCTCTACGAGCAGTACTTC.

This clonotype was observed a handful of times. In DNA form, the CDR3 reads TGTGCCAGCAGCCATTTCGGGACTAGCGGGGGCACAGATACGCAGTATTTT. This codes for CASSHFGTSGGTDTQYF. V usage is TRBV14 and J usage is TRBJ2-3, with 13 bases fitting TRBD2. The length of the CDR3 is 17 residues. V gave up 3 bases and J gave up 1 base; unmatched junction bases: 4. Germline CDR1 SGHDN, CDR2 FVKESK.

The CDR3 is CASSSGLGGAQETQYF. The CDR3 DNA reads TGTGCCAGCAGCTCGGGGCTTGGAGGGGCCCAAGAGACCCAGTACTTC. The chain combines TRBV7-9 with TRBJ2-5; the D gene is possibly TRBD2 (6 bases). The ends were cut back, 4 bases at V and 1 base at J, with 16 bases in the middle. CDR3 length equals 16 residues. CDR1 and CDR2 from the germline V gene are SEHNR and FQNEAQ (reference sequence).